The T cell receptor beta chain under discussion was sequenced for a study of identical twins. Points from the study as a whole: Conclusions rested on cross-sectional statistics rather than following the same donors.

This clonotype was counted many times. What it recognizes is unknown. A universal primer site was added by template switching, and unique molecular identifiers were carried by the cDNA. TCRdb itself ran the 5' RACE reads through MiXCR, one entry per CDR3 protein. Among approximately 500,000 distinct CDR3 sequences listed, roughly 26% were seen once. These data were also reused for a study on T cells expressing NK-cell markers. That publication notes: It is unclear if expanded NKG2C-expressing clones target HCMV antigens.

The sample consisted of CD4+ T cells sorted from blood. The TCR was taken from a woman under 30 in good health.

CDR3 residues: CASSKTGTSGNHEQFF. In DNA, the CDR3 is TGCGCCAGCAGCAAAACCGGGACTAGCGGGAACCATGAGCAGTTCTTC. The chain joins TRBV5-1 to TRBJ2-1, with 13 bases that match TRBD2. Germline-derived CDR1 and CDR2 are SGHRS and YFSETQ. Trimming removed 4 bases from V and 8 bases from J; junction bases left unmatched: 9. The CDR3 is 16 residues long.